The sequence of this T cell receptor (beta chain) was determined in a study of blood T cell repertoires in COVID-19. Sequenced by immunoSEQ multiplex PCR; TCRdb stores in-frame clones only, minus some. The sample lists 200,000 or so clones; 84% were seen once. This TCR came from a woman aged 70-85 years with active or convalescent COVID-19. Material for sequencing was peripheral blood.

The CDR3 DNA reads as TGTGCCAGCAGCATCAGGGAATACTCCTACGAGCAGTACTTC. Encoded protein: CASSIREYSYEQYF. The chain carries TRBV5-8 and TRBJ2-7; maybe TRBD1 (5 bases). V lost 4 bases and J 0 bases, leaving 11 bases between the germline ends. Germline V gene sequence: CDR1 SGHTS, CDR2 YDEGEE. This CDR3 region has 14 residues.